The present T cell receptor (beta chain) was sequenced within a study of cytomegalovirus exposure and HLA in healthy donors. Study in general: Researchers previously reported finding 117 million unique TCR beta sequences from 150 million to 200 million T cells.

Study conclusions and caveats: A few V segments could not be told apart, such as TRBV6-2 and TRBV6-3, and were left out. In a later analysis, most CMV-associated TCR beta chains appeared HLA-restricted. In an earlier analysis, about 90% or about 30%: the productive usage of most TCR beta V segments.

PCR primers comprised 60 Vbeta and 13 Jbeta primers. Measured with immunoSEQ multiplex PCR; TCRdb has only the in-frame clones, and not every one. The sample carries about 160,000 clones, just over 75% recorded once. Worth noting for this clone: Its antigen is not identified.

Germline V lookup: CDR1 ENHRY, CDR2 SYGVKD. Germline trimming cut 10 bases from V and 3 bases from J; bases unmatched to any gene: 8. CDR3 length equals 13 residues. The V and J genes are TRBV10-3 and TRBJ1-2, with 7 nucleotides matching TRBD1. The sequenced sample was PBMCs. This clonotype originated in a man aged 35 to 55 in good health and CMV-seronegative. The DNA for the CDR3 is TGTGCCACCTGGACAGGTGGGGACTATGGCTACACCTTC. This codes for CATWTGGDYGYTF.